This TCR beta chain derives from a study of T and B cells in COVID-19 patients. Turning to the study itself: In the active-infection cohort, about 90% of the roughly 20 patients had comorbidities linked to unfavorable COVID-19 outcome. Regarding the study as a whole: Patients with COVID-19 reportedly showed strongly skewed T cell receptor beta variable and joining gene usage.

In this sample, this clonotype turned up a few times. The target antigen is unknown. The CDR3 consists of 16 residues. V dropped 4 bases and J dropped 6 bases, with 19 bases sitting between them. The V gene's germline CDR1 is MNHEY and CDR2 SVGEGT. Multiplex PCR with BIOMED2 TRB-A/B primer pools amplified TRB rearrangements. MiXCR, applied by TCRdb to the multiplex PCR reads, yields one record per CDR3 protein. This sample has approximately 10,000 distinct CDR3 sequences, with roughly 30% found just once. Blood genomic DNA input for TRB amplification was about 250-550 ng. Sequencing was carried out using blood. The V and J genes are TRBV6-2 or TRBV6-3 and TRBJ2-1, with D unresolved. This TCR came from a human donor who had recovered from COVID-19. CDR3 sequence: CASSSVYPSLFNEQFF. The DNA of the CDR3 is TGTGCCAGCAGTTCGGTTTATCCTTCCCTCTTCAATGAGCAGTTCTTC.